The 14 T cell receptor beta chains below were found in one sample sequenced in a study of blood T cell repertoires in COVID-19. Sequencing was performed with immunoSEQ multiplex PCR; in TCRdb, only in-frame clones are kept and a portion is missing. The data contain about 97,000 clones, just under 85% of them singletons. The sample was peripheral blood. The receptors come from a man between 35 and 55 years old with active or convalescent COVID-19.

The chain recombines TRBV11-3 with TRBJ2-1; possibly TRBD2 for D (7 bases). The germline CDR1 and CDR2 sequences are SGHNT and YENEEA. V was trimmed by 3 bases and J by 9 bases, leaving 15 bases between them. The CDR3 consists of 14 residues. The CDR3 reads CASSLGGQEGEQFF. As DNA, the CDR3 is TGTGCCAGCAGCTTGGGGGGGCAAGAGGGTGAGCAGTTCTTC.

The chain employs TRBV18 and TRBJ1-3; D is possibly TRBD1 (6 bases). The DNA matches TRBJ2-2 better at its end, which makes the J call doubtful. Germline V gene data show CDR1 as KGHSH and CDR2 as LQKENI. The CDR3 is 14 residues long. The CDR3 loop reads CASSPRQDPGELFF. The DNA of the CDR3 is TGTGCCAGCTCACCGCGACAGGACCCCGGGGAGCTGTTTTTT.

The chain couples TRBV7-8 to TRBJ1-6; a possible D gene is TRBD1 (6 bases). V gave up 0 bases and J gave up 0 bases, with 15 bases separating them. There are 19 residues in the CDR3. Germline-derived CDR1 and CDR2 are SGHVS and FQNEAQ. The CDR3 loop is CASSLAQGPGSSYNSPLHF. The CDR3 coding sequence is TGTGCCAGCAGCTTAGCACAGGGCCCAGGGAGCTCCTATAATTCACCCCTCCACTTT.

This CDR3 is CALARNTEAFF. CDR3 sequence (DNA): TGTGCCCTCGCCAGAAACACTGAAGCTTTCTTT. V gene TRBV7-9 combines with J gene TRBJ1-1, with no clear D. The V gene lost 11 bases and the J gene lost 2 bases, with 9 bases spanning the gap. This CDR3 is built from 11 residues. CDR1 is SEHNR and CDR2 is FQNEAQ in the germline V gene (reference sequence).

This clone was found once. The genes are TRBV5-1 and TRBJ2-3, with 8 bases lining up with TRBD2. CDR1 and CDR2 from the germline V gene are SGHRS and YFSETQ. The CDR3 is 15 residues long. V shed 1 base, J shed 2 bases, and the junction held 3 bases outside the gene matches. CDR3 region: CASSLQAGDTDTQYF. CDR3 nucleotide sequence: TGCGCCAGCAGCTTGCAAGCGGGGGACACAGATACGCAGTATTTT.

This clone appeared a single time. The chain couples TRBV5-6 to TRBJ1-2, with D unclear. The CDR3 consists of 12 residues. Germline assignment: CDR1 SGHDT and CDR2 YYEEEE. V was trimmed by 8 bases and J by 3 bases, leaving 11 bases between them. CDR3 bases: TGTGCCAGTAGGCAGCAGGACTATGGCTACACCTTC. It codes for CASRQQDYGYTF.

V gene TRBV27 combines with J gene TRBJ2-5, with TRBD2 identical over 10 bases. This CDR3 spans 15 amino acids. From germline, CDR1 is MNHEY and CDR2 SMNVEV (reference sequence). The ends lost 6 bases at V and 4 bases at J; junction bases unmatched: 8. The CDR3 sequence is CASRPAGGPGETQYF. CDR3 sequence (DNA): TGTGCCAGCAGGCCAGCGGGGGGGCCAGGAGAGACCCAGTACTTC.

This clone was counted once. The rearrangement links TRBV27 to TRBJ2-6, with 10 bases aligning to TRBD1. V lost 4 bases, J lost 1 base, and 7 bases stayed unmatched. The CDR3 totals 18 residues. Germline lookup yields CDR1 MNHEY and CDR2 SMNVEV (reference sequence). Here the CDR3 DNA reads TGTGCCAGCAGTTCCCTAGGGACAGGGGCTTCTGGGGCCAACGTCCTGACTTTC. It encodes CASSSLGTGASGANVLTF.

The genes are TRBV29-1 and TRBJ1-5; tentative D call: TRBD1 (5 bases). The CDR3 consists of 14 residues. Trimming removed 3 bases at V and 3 bases at J, with 12 bases between. Germline loops: CDR1 SQVTM, CDR2 ANQGSEA. The CDR3 region has the DNA TGCAGCGTTGAGGGGCGGGGTGACAATCAGCCCCAGCATTTT. Translating gives CSVEGRGDNQPQHF.

The chain recombines TRBV12-3 or TRBV12-4 with TRBJ1-2; D possibly corresponds to TRBD1 (5 bases). Between the trimmed V and J ends, which lost 7 bases and 11 bases, there was a span of 14 bases. The CDR3 sequence is 11 residues long. The CDR3 loop reads CASTETAGYTF. CDR3 coding DNA: TGTGCCAGCACCGAGACAGCGGGGTACACCTTC.

This chain uses TRBV5-1 with TRBJ2-1, with D uncertain. Germline assignment: CDR1 SGHRS and CDR2 YFSETQ. V gave up 0 bases and J gave up 10 bases, with 5 bases separating them. This CDR3 region has 11 residues. In DNA, the CDR3 is TGCGCCAGCAGCTTGGCACGGGAGCAGTTCTTC. It translates to CASSLAREQFF. Variable domain in full (rest from reference TRBV5-1 and TRBJ2-1): KAGVTQTPRYLIKTRGQQVTLSCSPISGHRSVSWYQQTPGQGLQFLFEYFSETQRNKGNFPGRFSGRQFSNSRSEMNVSTLELGDSALYLCASSLAREQFFGPGTRLTVL.

This chain joins TRBV6-5 and TRBJ1-5; D not certain. Trimming removed 4 bases from V and 3 bases from J, with 13 bases in between. The length of the CDR3 is 15 residues. Germline V lookup: CDR1 MNHEY, CDR2 SVGAGI. CDR3 protein: CASSFRAGYNQPQHF. DNA for the CDR3: TGTGCCAGCAGTTTCCGTGCAGGTTACAATCAGCCCCAGCATTTT.

This clone was seen a handful of times. The genes are TRBV27 and TRBJ1-6; D not resolved. Germline CDR1 and CDR2: MNHEY and SMNVEV (reference sequence). This CDR3 is 15 amino acids long. Trimming stripped 5 bases from V and 8 bases from J, with 16 bases between. The DNA of the CDR3 is TGTGCCAGCAGTCCCCTTGCGGGGATAGATTCACCCCTCCACTTT. As protein: CASSPLAGIDSPLHF.

The chain uses TRBV27 and TRBJ2-1; possible D gene TRBD2, 5 bases. Germline CDR1 and CDR2: MNHEY and SMNVEV (reference sequence). V lost 2 bases to trimming and J lost 0 bases, with 5 bases between them. The CDR3 is 14 residues long. Here the CDR3 reads CASSLGSSYNEQFF. CDR3 DNA sequence: TGTGCCAGCAGTTTAGGGAGCTCCTACAATGAGCAGTTCTTC.